Shown below are 20 T cell receptor beta chains from a single sample sequenced in a study of glioma-infiltrating T cells after dendritic cell vaccination. TCRdb keeps only in-frame clones here, not all; method: immunoSEQ multiplex PCR. This table holds around 100,000 clones, around 81% found once. Sequences were derived from blood, sampled before dendritic cell vaccination. The origin of the receptors is a human donor with glioblastoma.

The V and J genes are TRBV30 and TRBJ1-2, with D perhaps TRBD1 (5 bases). The germline gives CDR1 GTSNPN, CDR2 SVGIG (reference sequence). This CDR3 contains 15 residues. Trimming left V 2 bases short and J 0 bases short, with 13 bases between. The CDR3, as DNA: TGTGCCTGGAGTATGGGGGGGAGACCTAACTATGGCTACACCTTC. Residues: CAWSMGGRPNYGYTF.

This chain joins TRBV5-4 and TRBJ2-1; 8 bases fit TRBD2. The length of the CDR3 is 16 residues. The junction had 10 bases not matched to a gene; V was cut back by 3 bases and J by 5 bases. Germline CDR1 SGHNT, CDR2 YYREEE (reference sequence). CDR3: CASSSFRGGGNNEQFF. CDR3 in DNA: TGTGCCAGCAGCTCCTTTCGTGGCGGGGGGAACAATGAGCAGTTCTTC. The full variable domain, rest sourced from reference TRBV5-4 and TRBJ2-1, is ETGVTQSPTHLIKTRGQQVTLRCSSQSGHNTVSWYQQALGQGPQFIFQYYREEENGRGNFPPRFSGLQFPNYSSELNVNALELDDSALYLCASSSFRGGGNNEQFFGPGTRLTVL.

The V and J genes are TRBV4-3 and TRBJ1-2; D remains ambiguous. The V gene's germline CDR1 is LGHNA and CDR2 YSLEER. The length of the CDR3 is 12 residues. Trimming stripped 1 base from V and 9 bases from J, with 9 bases between. In DNA form, the CDR3 reads TGCGCCAGCAGCCAAGGTGGACTTAGCTACACCTTC. This gives the protein CASSQGGLSYTF.

The chain joins TRBV11-2 to TRBJ2-3; TRBD1 is a possible D gene (6 bases). V lost 9 bases to trimming and J lost 5 bases, with 21 bases between them. This CDR3 region has 15 residues. Per germline, CDR1 SGHAT and CDR2 FQNNGV. CDR3 nucleotide sequence: TGTGCCAGTTGCGCAAACAGGGTAGGGGGAGATACGCAGTATTTT. It is translated as CASCANRVGGDTQYF.

The chain couples TRBV27 to TRBJ2-7; D possibly corresponds to TRBD1 (5 bases). Germline loops: CDR1 MNHEY, CDR2 SMNVEV (reference sequence). The CDR3 is made up of 14 amino acids. Trimming removed 3 bases from V and 5 bases from J, with 14 bases in between. The CDR3 sequence: CASSLAGWSDEQYF. The CDR3 DNA is TGTGCCAGCAGTTTGGCAGGGTGGTCGGACGAGCAGTACTTC.

Comment on this clone: Other nucleotide sequences from this sample produce the same CDR3. The chain couples TRBV19 to TRBJ2-7; 8 bases align to TRBD1. The CDR3 extends over 14 amino acids. The V and J ends lost 3 bases and 0 bases, in that order; junction bases with no gene match: 1. Per the germline V gene, CDR1 is LNHDA and CDR2 is SQIVND (reference sequence). The CDR3 region is CASSIGTGSYEQYF. CDR3 in DNA: TGTGCCAGTAGTATCGGGACAGGCTCCTACGAGCAGTACTTC.

V usage is TRBV9 and J usage is TRBJ1-4; D possibly corresponds to TRBD1 (6 bases). Germline values: CDR1 SGDLS, CDR2 YYNGEE. V shed 7 bases and J shed 3 bases, with 13 bases lying between them. The length of the CDR3 is 14 residues. DNA of the CDR3: TGTGCCAGCGCCAGGGGCGCTCCTAATGAAAAACTGTTTTTT. Its protein is CASARGAPNEKLFF. The entire variable domain, with the rest obtained from reference TRBV9 and TRBJ1-4, is as follows: DSGVTQTPKHLITATGQRVTLRCSPRSGDLSVYWYQQSLDQGLQFLIQYYNGEERAKGNILERFSAQQFPDLHSELNLSSLELGDSALYFCASARGAPNEKLFFGSGTQLSVL.

The CDR3 coding sequence is TGCGCCAGCAGCCAAGGGGTGAAGGGGGCTGACGGCTACACCTTC. Its protein product is CASSQGVKGADGYTF. V gene TRBV4-1 combines with J gene TRBJ1-2, with 7 bases lining up with TRBD1. The ends lost 1 base at V and 8 bases at J; junction bases unmatched: 10. The CDR3 runs 15 residues. The V gene's germline CDR1 is MGHRA and CDR2 YSYEKL.

This chain joins TRBV7-2 and TRBJ1-1; 7 bases align to TRBD1. Per germline, CDR1 SGHTA and CDR2 FQGNSA. The ends lost 4 bases at V and 3 bases at J; junction bases unmatched: 5. The CDR3 runs to 14 residues. CDR3 nucleotide sequence: TGTGCCAGCAGCTATCCTGACAGGGACACTGAAGCTTTCTTT. This sequence encodes CASSYPDRDTEAFF.

The rearrangement links TRBV27 to TRBJ1-1; 8 bases match TRBD1. CDR1 is MNHEY and CDR2 is SMNVEV in the germline V gene (reference sequence). The CDR3 sequence is 16 residues long. J gave up 4 bases and V 5 bases, and 12 bases lay outside the gene matches. In nucleotides, the CDR3 is TGTGCCAGCAGTCCTTGGACAGGGCCTTCTACCACTGAAGCTTTCTTT. It is translated as CASSPWTGPSTTEAFF.

V is TRBV11-2 and J is TRBJ1-3; a weak D match, TRBD1 (6 bases). V was clipped by 1 base and J by 4 bases, with 17 bases between them. This CDR3 spans 17 amino acids. Germline V gene data show CDR1 as SGHAT and CDR2 as FQNNGV. Here the CDR3 DNA reads TGTGCCAGCAGCTTAGCCATCCACAGGGCTGCAGGAAACACCATATATTTT. Amino acid sequence: CASSLAIHRAAGNTIYF.

This clone was picked up one time. This rearrangement joins TRBV30 to TRBJ1-5; TRBD1 matches at 8 bases. This CDR3 spans 15 amino acids. Germline trimming cut 2 bases from V and 7 bases from J; bases unmatched to any gene: 10. Germline V gene lookup returns CDR1 GTSNPN and CDR2 SVGIG (reference sequence). The chain's CDR3 is CAWSTRQGYGQPQHF. CDR3 DNA: TGTGCCTGGAGTACCCGACAGGGGTATGGACAGCCCCAGCATTTT.

The rearrangement links TRBV30 to TRBJ1-2, with 11 nucleotides matching TRBD1. The V segment lost 0 bases and the J segment 5 bases; nucleotides outside the gene matches: 14. The CDR3 spans 18 residues. Germline V gene data show CDR1 as GTSNPN and CDR2 as SVGIG (reference sequence). CDR3 coding DNA: TGTGCCTGGAGTGTACCCCGGAACCGGGACAGGGGGTTTTATGGCTACACCTTC. It encodes CAWSVPRNRDRGFYGYTF.

The V and J genes are TRBV5-1 and TRBJ2-6; D is ambiguous. V was trimmed by 2 bases and J by 3 bases, leaving 6 bases between them. From germline, CDR1 is SGHRS and CDR2 YFSETQ. The CDR3 spans 14 residues. The CDR3 DNA reads TGCGCCAGCAGCTTTCGAGGTGGGGCCAACGTCCTGACTTTC. It encodes CASSFRGGANVLTF.

The chain links TRBV5-4 to TRBJ2-3, with D tentatively TRBD1 (7 bases). V was cut by 3 bases and J by 3 bases, with 20 bases left in between. The CDR3 spans 17 residues. CDR1 SGHNT and CDR2 YYREEE come from the germline V gene (reference sequence). The CDR3 sequence is CASSSPLGQEGTDTQYF. The CDR3 nucleotides are TGTGCCAGCAGCTCCCCCTTAGGACAGGAGGGAACAGATACGCAGTATTTT.

V and J are TRBV28 and TRBJ1-4; D might be TRBD1 (6 bases). The CDR3 totals 14 residues. Germline-derived CDR1 and CDR2 are MDHEN and SYDVKM. Trimming shortened V by 3 bases and J by 2 bases, and 7 bases separated the two germline ends. This CDR3 is CASSFGQTNEKLFF. In DNA form, the CDR3 reads TGTGCCAGCAGTTTCGGACAGACTAATGAAAAACTGTTTTTT.

This sequence joins TRBV5-8 and TRBJ2-7; the D is unclear. The CDR3 covers 11 residues. The V end was cut by 4 bases, the J end by 4 bases, with 6 bases between. The germline gives CDR1 SGHTS, CDR2 YDEGEE. The CDR3 region is CASSPLYEQYF. The CDR3 DNA reads TGTGCCAGCAGCCCTTTGTACGAGCAGTACTTC.

This clone was seen more than once but under ten times. This chain connects TRBV5-6 to TRBJ2-7; TRBD2 matches at 7 bases. The germline V gene has CDR1 SGHDT and CDR2 YYEEEE. CDR3 length equals 15 residues. V lost 5 bases to trimming and J lost 6 bases; unmatched junction nucleotides: 14. This CDR3 is CASRGGALIEGEQYF. CDR3 nucleotides: TGTGCCAGCAGGGGAGGGGCCTTGATAGAAGGCGAGCAGTACTTC.

This clone has just one count. The chain couples TRBV15 to TRBJ2-4; no reliable D call. Per the germline V gene, CDR1 is LNHNV and CDR2 is YYDKDF (reference sequence). Trimming pared 4 bases from V and 13 bases from J, leaving 11 bases between. The CDR3 consists of 11 residues. The CDR3 nucleotides are TGTGCCACCAGCACCGCCAGGCAGCAGTACTTC. This translates into CATSTARQQYF. Full variable domain (missing parts from reference TRBV15 and TRBJ2-4): DAMVIQNPRYQVTQFGKPVTLSCSQTLNHNVMYWYQQKSSQAPKLLFHYYDKDFNNEADTPDNFQSRRPNTSFCFLDIRSPGLGDTAMYLCATSTARQQYFGAGTRLSVL.

The V gene is TRBV2, the J gene TRBJ2-7; tentatively, D is TRBD1 (5 bases). CDR3 length: 13 residues. CDR1 is SNHLY and CDR2 is FYNNEI in the germline V gene. Trimming left V 1 base short and J 3 bases short, with 7 bases between. The CDR3 bases are TGTGCCAGCAGTGAAGACAGGTACTACGAGCAGTACTTC. Translation: CASSEDRYYEQYF.